A single sample gave rise to the 29 T cell receptor beta chains below, sequenced in a study of CD8 T cells in ankylosing spondylitis. Each CDR3 protein gets one entry after TCRdb re-called the 5' RACE reads with MiXCR. The sample holds 300,000 to 400,000 distinct CDR3 sequences, around a tenth seen once. Sequenced: blood, either unsorted or a sorted T cell fraction (not recorded which). Receptors originate from a female donor with ankylosing spondylitis or in good health (not recorded which).

This clonotype was observed at least ten times. The J gene is TRBJ2-7, the V gene TRBV10-3; 7 bases are a match to TRBD2. The CDR3 covers 14 residues. CDR1 and CDR2 (germline): ENHRY, SYGVKD. With V trimmed by 6 bases and J by 0 bases, 5 bases remained unmatched. The CDR3: CAISLGLDSYEQYF. The CDR3 bases are TGTGCCATCAGCTTAGGACTAGACTCCTACGAGCAGTACTTC.

The gene calls are TRBV11-1 and TRBJ2-4, with TRBD2 identical over 13 bases. J was trimmed by 3 bases and V by 5 bases; bases with no gene match: 10. Germline V lookup: CDR1 SGHAT, CDR2 FQDESV (reference sequence). The CDR3 covers 18 residues. CDR3 nucleotide sequence: TGTGCCAGCAGCGAACTAGCGGGGGGGGGACTAGTCAAAAACATTCAGTACTTC. This sequence encodes CASSELAGGGLVKNIQYF.

About this clonotype: A much larger clone differs by one base, so this may be a read error. This rearrangement joins TRBV20-1 to TRBJ2-1; no firm D call. The CDR3 spans 14 residues. Trimming removed 0 bases at V and 6 bases at J, with 12 bases between. Germline V lookup: CDR1 DFQATT, CDR2 SNEGSKA (reference sequence). DNA for the CDR3: TGCAGTGCTAGAGATGTTGCTTTATGCAATGAGCAGTTCTTC. Its protein is CSARDVALCNEQFF.

In this sample, this clonotype turned up many times. The V and J genes are TRBV29-1 and TRBJ2-1; D uncertain. Germline-derived CDR1 and CDR2 are SQVTM and ANQGSEA. V shed 3 bases and J shed 5 bases, with 17 bases lying between them. There are 15 residues in the CDR3. DNA for the CDR3: TGCAGCGTTGAGTTCCGACTCCCCCTCGACAATGAGCAGTTCTTC. Its translation is CSVEFRLPLDNEQFF.

The sample holds many counts of this clonotype. This chain joins TRBV20-1 and TRBJ2-1; 10 bases are a match to TRBD1. Trimming cost V 5 bases and J 4 bases; bases outside gene matches: 5. CDR1 DFQATT and CDR2 SNEGSKA come from the germline V gene (reference sequence). This CDR3 is 14 amino acids long. The CDR3 spells CSAYRDRGYNEQFF. CDR3 DNA sequence: TGCAGTGCTTACCGGGACAGGGGATACAATGAGCAGTTCTTC.

This clonotype appeared many times. V gene TRBV5-4 combines with J gene TRBJ2-1, with D maybe TRBD1 (6 bases). The CDR3 runs 15 residues. Germline CDR1 SGHNT, CDR2 YYREEE (reference sequence). Trimming stripped 2 bases from V and 3 bases from J, with 12 bases between. DNA of the CDR3: TGTGCCAGCAGCTTCGACAGGTTAGGCTACAATGAGCAGTTCTTC. This encodes CASSFDRLGYNEQFF.

This clonotype was counted once. The junction differs from germline at one of its ends, possibly a read error. The genes are TRBV6-1 and TRBJ1-5; tentatively, D is TRBD1 (6 bases). The CDR3 is 13 amino acids. Germline values: CDR1 MNHNS, CDR2 SASEGT. The CDR3 DNA follows: TGTGCCAGCAGGGAGACAGGCAATCACCCCCAGCATTTT. This gives the protein CASRETGNHPQHF.

This clonotype has ten or more counts. This CDR3 is CSAWTSGGADTQYF. Written as DNA, the CDR3 is TGCAGTGCTTGGACTAGCGGGGGCGCAGATACGCAGTATTTT. The chain joins TRBV20-1 to TRBJ2-3; 13 bases are a match to TRBD2. Trimming at V came to 5 bases and at J to 4 bases, leaving 3 bases not matched to a gene. Germline CDR1 reads DFQATT; CDR2 reads SNEGSKA (reference sequence). This CDR3 has 14 residues.

This clonotype was seen a few times. The gene calls are TRBV29-1 and TRBJ2-1, with TRBD2 identical over 14 bases. Germline V lookup: CDR1 SQVTM, CDR2 ANQGSEA. The CDR3 consists of 15 residues. The ends lost 7 bases at V and 7 bases at J; junction bases unmatched: 9. CDR3 in DNA: TGCAGCGGGATTCGACTAGCGGGAGGGTGGAATGAGCAGTTCTTC. Protein: CSGIRLAGGWNEQFF.

The chain recombines TRBV5-1 with TRBJ2-2; no definite D call. Germline CDR1 SGHRS, CDR2 YFSETQ. Trimming removed 4 bases at V and 0 bases at J, with 13 bases between. The CDR3 spans 16 residues. DNA of the CDR3: TGCGCCAGCAGCCCCCCGCGCAGAACGAACACCGGGGAGCTGTTTTTT. The encoded protein is CASSPPRRTNTGELFF.

As regards this clonotype: A much more abundant neighbour one base away suggests this may be a read error. This CDR3 fails to terminate in the conserved phenylalanine or tryptophan, so it likely reflects a read error. V gene TRBV20-1 combines with J gene TRBJ2-1; 8 nucleotides align to TRBD1. This CDR3 region has 15 residues. The V and J ends lost 6 bases and 4 bases, in that order; junction bases with no gene match: 11. CDR1 and CDR2 (germline): DFQATT, SNEGSKA (reference sequence). CDR3 sequence reads: CSAKLDRGEYNEQFL. The CDR3 DNA reads as TGCAGTGCCAAACTCGACAGGGGCGAATACAATGAGCAGTTCTTG.

This clonotype has a count of ten or more. V usage is TRBV6-1 and J usage is TRBJ2-1, with TRBD2 matching 8 bases. Germline lookup yields CDR1 MNHNS and CDR2 SASEGT. This CDR3 spans 16 amino acids. Unmatched junction bases numbered 8, after V lost 6 bases and J lost 1 base. CDR3 sequence: CASSVAGRGSYNEQFF. For the CDR3, the DNA is TGTGCCAGCAGCGTAGCGGGAAGAGGGTCCTACAATGAGCAGTTCTTC.

This clonotype was found many times. The gene calls are TRBV27 and TRBJ2-1; a weak D match, TRBD2 (6 bases). The CDR3 extends over 14 amino acids. V dropped 3 bases and J dropped 3 bases, with 9 bases sitting between them. Germline loops: CDR1 MNHEY, CDR2 SMNVEV (reference sequence). The CDR3 region is CASSLEGYYNEQFF. DNA for the CDR3: TGTGCCAGCAGTTTGGAGGGGTACTACAATGAGCAGTTCTTC.

This clonotype has only a few counts. V and J are TRBV7-2 and TRBJ2-5; D uncertain. The length of the CDR3 is 13 residues. Trimming removed 3 bases at V and 0 bases at J, with 5 bases between. The V gene's germline CDR1 is SGHTA and CDR2 FQGNSA. CDR3 DNA: TGTGCCAGCAGCTTTCCGTACCAAGAGACCCAGTACTTC. Protein product: CASSFPYQETQYF.

The count of this clonotype is one. This clone may be a read error of a much larger clone one base away. The chain links TRBV20-1 to TRBJ2-2, with TRBD2 as a possible D gene (5 bases). The V gene lost 2 bases and the J gene lost 6 bases, with 13 bases spanning the gap. Germline CDR1 is DFQATT and CDR2 is SNEGSKA (reference sequence). The CDR3 totals 14 residues. CDR3 sequence: CSARSRTSPGELFF. Here the CDR3 DNA reads TGCAGTGCTAGATCGAGGACTTCACCCGGGGAGCTGTTTTTT.

This chain links TRBV5-1 with TRBJ2-7; TRBD1 is a possible D gene (6 bases). The V end lost 4 bases, the J end lost 5 bases, and 16 bases lay between the germline ends. Per germline, CDR1 SGHRS and CDR2 YFSETQ. There are 14 residues in the CDR3. CDR3 in DNA: TGCGCCAGCAGCATAAGCGGACAGTTTAACGAGCAGTACTTC. Translated, it gives CASSISGQFNEQYF.

The table lists this clonotype with many counts. The V gene is TRBV7-3, the J gene TRBJ2-7; weak D call: TRBD2 (6 bases). Between the trimmed V and J ends, which lost 5 bases and 7 bases, there was a span of 18 bases. This CDR3 has 14 amino acids. The germline gives CDR1 SGHTA, CDR2 FQGTGA. This CDR3 is CASSPGTSSLEQYF. The CDR3 bases are TGTGCCAGCAGCCCAGGGACTTCTTCGTTGGAGCAGTACTTC.

For this clonotype: One junction end does not reproduce the germline sequence, and a read error may be involved. The chain employs TRBV10-3 and TRBJ2-2; unclear D gene. The CDR3 length is 12 residues. Germline loops: CDR1 ENHRY, CDR2 SYGVKD. CDR3 DNA sequence: TGTGCCATCAGTGATTTCACCGAGGAGCTGTTTTTT. Its protein product is CAISDFTEELFF.

In its sample, this clonotype was seen many times. The chain has TRBV6-5 and TRBJ2-3, with D tentatively TRBD2 (6 bases). Trimming shortened V by 1 base and J by 3 bases, and 14 bases separated the two germline ends. The CDR3 runs 16 residues. Germline V CDR1 and CDR2: MNHEY, SVGAGI. CDR3 amino acids: CASSYFGSPQTDTQYF. CDR3 bases: TGTGCCAGCAGTTACTTCGGGAGCCCCCAGACAGATACGCAGTATTTT.

A note on this clonotype: This may stem from a read error, because a much larger clone lies one nucleotide away. The chain couples TRBV20-1 to TRBJ2-7, with D hard to call. The CDR3 extends over 10 amino acids. V dropped 3 bases and J dropped 6 bases, with 6 bases sitting between them. Looked up from germline, CDR1 is DFQATT and CDR2 is SNEGSKA (reference sequence). As DNA, the CDR3 is TGCAGTGCTAGGCCCTCCGAGCAGTACTTC. Amino acid sequence: CSARPSEQYF.

This clonotype was counted at least ten times. The V gene is TRBV24-1, the J gene TRBJ1-6; D remains ambiguous. This CDR3 spans 13 amino acids. V was pared by 5 bases and J by 7 bases, with 8 bases between. Germline-derived CDR1 and CDR2 are KGHDR and SFDVKD. The CDR3 nucleotides are TGTGCCACCAGTGCGGCAGAGAATTCACCCCTCCACTTT. Translated, it gives CATSAAENSPLHF.

This sequence joins TRBV7-8 and TRBJ2-4; 12 positions agree with TRBD2. The V segment lost 2 bases and the J segment 3 bases; nucleotides outside the gene matches: 2. Germline V gene sequence: CDR1 SGHVS, CDR2 FQNEAQ. The CDR3 totals 16 residues. The CDR3 spells CASSLRTSGNKNIQYF. CDR3 nucleotides: TGTGCCAGCAGCTTAAGGACTAGCGGGAACAAAAACATTCAGTACTTC.

This clonotype was found many times. The V gene is TRBV28, the J gene TRBJ2-2; TRBD2 might be the D (6 bases). The CDR3 has 15 amino acids. Per germline, CDR1 MDHEN and CDR2 SYDVKM. V was shortened by 0 bases and J by 1 base, with 6 bases between the two germline ends. The DNA of the CDR3 is TGTGCCAGCAGTTTATGGGGGGGGAACACCGGGGAGCTGTTTTTT. Residues: CASSLWGGNTGELFF. The full variable domain, its missing parts supplied by reference TRBV28 and TRBJ2-2, is DVKVTQSSRYLVKRTGEKVFLECVQDMDHENMFWYRQDPGLGLRLIYFSYDVKMKEKGDIPEGYSVSREKKERFSLILESASTNQTSMYLCASSLWGGNTGELFFGEGSRLTVL.

This clonotype was observed many times. The chain has TRBV29-1 and TRBJ2-1, with TRBD2 matching 8 bases. V was pared by 5 bases and J by 7 bases, with 10 bases of the junction left unmatched. Germline values: CDR1 SQVTM, CDR2 ANQGSEA. CDR3 length: 14 amino acids. This CDR3 reads CSVKRESSPNEQFF. In DNA, the CDR3 is TGCAGCGTTAAGCGGGAGTCCTCTCCTAATGAGCAGTTCTTC.

This clonotype was picked up many times. The chain joins TRBV20-1 to TRBJ2-2; TRBD2 agrees at 8 bases. With V trimmed by 3 bases and J by 0 bases, 18 bases remained unmatched. The CDR3 has 20 amino acids. Germline-derived CDR1 and CDR2 are DFQATT and SNEGSKA (reference sequence). In DNA form, the CDR3 reads TGCAGTGCTAGGCGCGACGGTCTTGGCGGGGGGCTCGCGAACACCGGGGAGCTGTTTTTT. Residues: CSARRDGLGGGLANTGELFF.

There are a few counts of this clonotype. The V call is TRBV7-9, the J call TRBJ2-3; D possibly corresponds to TRBD2 (6 bases). Germline V gives CDR1 SEHNR, CDR2 FQNEAQ (reference sequence). The CDR3 extends over 16 amino acids. V lost 2 bases and J lost 2, with 14 bases in between. The CDR3 DNA is TGTGCCAGCAGCTTATCGGGTGGGAGGACCACAGATACGCAGTATTTT. Translating it yields CASSLSGGRTTDTQYF.

This clonotype was detected only a few times. For the CDR3, the DNA is TGCGCCAGCAGCAAGGACCGCGTCGACGAGACCCAGTACTTC. Protein product: CASSKDRVDETQYF. The V call is TRBV5-1, the J call TRBJ2-5; D is unresolved. Germline V gene sequence: CDR1 SGHRS, CDR2 YFSETQ. V gave up 4 bases and J gave up 5 bases, with 15 bases separating them. The CDR3 is made up of 14 amino acids.

There are many counts of this clonotype. This chain links TRBV20-1 with TRBJ1-4; unclear D gene. V dropped 2 bases and J dropped 7 bases, with 14 bases sitting between them. The CDR3 has 14 amino acids. Germline lookup yields CDR1 DFQATT and CDR2 SNEGSKA (reference sequence). The CDR3 loop is CSARSRTPGEKLFF. The CDR3 bases are TGCAGTGCTAGAAGCCGGACCCCAGGTGAAAAACTGTTTTTT.

A remark on this clonotype: As the CDR3 is not closed by the conserved phenylalanine or tryptophan, this likely results from a read error. The rearrangement joins TRBV20-1 to TRBJ1-1, with D uncertain. The length of the CDR3 is 13 residues. Germline values: CDR1 DFQATT, CDR2 SNEGSKA (reference sequence). V dropped 0 bases and J dropped 0 bases, with 5 bases sitting between them. The chain's CDR3 is CSARDGVNTEAFI. For the CDR3, the DNA is TGCAGTGCTAGAGACGGTGTGAACACTGAAGCTTTCATT.